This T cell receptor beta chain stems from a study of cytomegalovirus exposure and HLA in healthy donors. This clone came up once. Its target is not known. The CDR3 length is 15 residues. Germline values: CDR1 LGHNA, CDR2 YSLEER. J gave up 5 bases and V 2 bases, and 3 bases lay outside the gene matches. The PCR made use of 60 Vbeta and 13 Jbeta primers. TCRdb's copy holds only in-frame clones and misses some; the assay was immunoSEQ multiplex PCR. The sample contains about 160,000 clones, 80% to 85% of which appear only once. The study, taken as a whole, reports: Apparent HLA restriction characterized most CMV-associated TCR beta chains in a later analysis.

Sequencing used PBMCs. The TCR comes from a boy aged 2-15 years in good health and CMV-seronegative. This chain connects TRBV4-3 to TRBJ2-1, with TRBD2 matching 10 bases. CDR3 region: CASSQILAGNNEQFF. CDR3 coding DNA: TGCGCCAGCAGCCAAATACTAGCGGGGAACAATGAGCAGTTCTTC.